This T cell receptor (beta chain) was sequenced in a study of blood T cell repertoires in COVID-19. Trimming shortened V by 1 base and J by 14 bases, and 21 bases separated the two germline ends. There are 15 residues in the CDR3. Per germline, CDR1 MNHEY and CDR2 SVGAGI. Per the study methods: From reference gene primer amplification, estimates of nucleated cell counts were derived. Sequenced by immunoSEQ multiplex PCR; TCRdb stores in-frame clones only, minus some. From that table come the V and J calls and clone size; the DNA was used to work out D and trimming. The sample contains 200,000 to 300,000 clones, about 82% of which appear only once.

This rearrangement joins TRBV6-5 to TRBJ2-1, with a possible D match to TRBD1 (5 bases). The clonotype was recovered from a man older than 75 with acute or convalescent COVID-19. The sample consisted of peripheral blood. This CDR3 reads CASSYWQGRSKSEFF. The DNA of the CDR3 is TGTGCCAGCAGTTACTGGCAGGGTAGGTCAAAATCGGAGTTCTTC.